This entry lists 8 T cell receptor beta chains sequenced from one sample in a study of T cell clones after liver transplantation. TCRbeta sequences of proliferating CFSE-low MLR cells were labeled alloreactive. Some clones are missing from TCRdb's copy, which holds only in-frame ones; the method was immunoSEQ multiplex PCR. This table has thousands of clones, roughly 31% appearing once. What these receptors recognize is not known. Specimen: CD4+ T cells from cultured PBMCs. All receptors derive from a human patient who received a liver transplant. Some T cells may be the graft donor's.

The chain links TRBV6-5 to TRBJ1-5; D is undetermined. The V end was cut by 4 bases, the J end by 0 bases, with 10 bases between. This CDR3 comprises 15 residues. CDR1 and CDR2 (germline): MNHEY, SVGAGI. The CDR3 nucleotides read TGTGCCAGCAGTTCTGGATTCTATAGCAATCAGCCCCAGCATTTT. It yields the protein CASSSGFYSNQPQHF.

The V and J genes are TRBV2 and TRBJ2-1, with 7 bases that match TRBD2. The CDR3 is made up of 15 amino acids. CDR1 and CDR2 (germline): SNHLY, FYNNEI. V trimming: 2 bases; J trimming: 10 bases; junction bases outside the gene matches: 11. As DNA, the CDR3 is TGTGCCAGCAGTGAAAGAGCGGGGTCTAGAGGGGAGCAGTTCTTC. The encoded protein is CASSERAGSRGEQFF.

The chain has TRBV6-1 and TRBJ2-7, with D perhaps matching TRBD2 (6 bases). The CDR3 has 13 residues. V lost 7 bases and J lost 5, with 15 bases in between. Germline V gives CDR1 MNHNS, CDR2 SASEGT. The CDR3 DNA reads TGTGCCAGCACTCAGAACAGCGGGCACGAGCAGTACTTC. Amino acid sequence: CASTQNSGHEQYF.

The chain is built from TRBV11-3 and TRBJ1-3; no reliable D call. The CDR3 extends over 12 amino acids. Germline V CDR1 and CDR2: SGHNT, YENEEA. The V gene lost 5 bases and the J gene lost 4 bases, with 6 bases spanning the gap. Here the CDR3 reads CASSPRGNTIYF. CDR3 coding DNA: TGTGCCAGCAGCCCCCGCGGAAACACCATATATTTT.

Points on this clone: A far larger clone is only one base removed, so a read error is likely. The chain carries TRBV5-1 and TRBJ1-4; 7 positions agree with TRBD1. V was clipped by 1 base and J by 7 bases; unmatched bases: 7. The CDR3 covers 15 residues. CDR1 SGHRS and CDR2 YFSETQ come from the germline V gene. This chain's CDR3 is CASSLTGGGGEKLFF. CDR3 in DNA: TGCGCCAGCAGCTTGACCGGAGGGGGCGGTGAAAAACTGTTTTTT.

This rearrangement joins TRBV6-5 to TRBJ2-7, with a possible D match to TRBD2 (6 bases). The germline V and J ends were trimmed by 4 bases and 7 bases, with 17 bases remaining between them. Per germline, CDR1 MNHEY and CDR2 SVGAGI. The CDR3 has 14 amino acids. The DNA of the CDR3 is TGTGCCAGCAGTTCCCGACTAGGCCAACGGGAGCAGTACGTC. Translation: CASSSRLGQREQYV.

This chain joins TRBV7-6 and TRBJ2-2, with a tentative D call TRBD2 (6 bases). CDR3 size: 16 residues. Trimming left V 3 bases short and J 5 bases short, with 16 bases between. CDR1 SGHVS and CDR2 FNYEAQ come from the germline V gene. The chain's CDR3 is CASSFGLAGTTGELFF. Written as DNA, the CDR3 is TGTGCCAGCAGCTTTGGCCTGGCGGGGACGACCGGGGAGCTGTTTTTT. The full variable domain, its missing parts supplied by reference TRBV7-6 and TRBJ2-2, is GAGVSQSPRYKVTKRGQDVALRCDPISGHVSLYWYRQALGQGPEFLTYFNYEAQQDKSGLPNDRFSAERPEGSISTLTIQRTEQRDSAMYRCASSFGLAGTTGELFFGEGSRLTVL.

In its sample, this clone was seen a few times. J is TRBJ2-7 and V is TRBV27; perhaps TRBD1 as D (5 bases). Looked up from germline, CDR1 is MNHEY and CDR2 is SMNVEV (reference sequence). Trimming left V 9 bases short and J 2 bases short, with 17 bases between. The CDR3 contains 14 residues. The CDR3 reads CARDDSSPTYEQYV. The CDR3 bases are TGTGCCAGGGACGACAGTTCCCCCACCTACGAGCAGTACGTC.